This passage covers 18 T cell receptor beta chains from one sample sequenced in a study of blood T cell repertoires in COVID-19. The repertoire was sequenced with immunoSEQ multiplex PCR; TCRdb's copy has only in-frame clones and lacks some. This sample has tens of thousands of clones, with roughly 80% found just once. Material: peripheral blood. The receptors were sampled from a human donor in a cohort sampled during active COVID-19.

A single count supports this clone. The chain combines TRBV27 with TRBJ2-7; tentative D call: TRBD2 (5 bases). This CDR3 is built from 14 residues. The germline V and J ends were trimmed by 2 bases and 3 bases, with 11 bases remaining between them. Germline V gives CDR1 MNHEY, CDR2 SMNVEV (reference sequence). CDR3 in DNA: TGTGCCAGCAGTTTAAGCGGTCGGGGCTACGAGCAGTACTTC. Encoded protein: CASSLSGRGYEQYF.

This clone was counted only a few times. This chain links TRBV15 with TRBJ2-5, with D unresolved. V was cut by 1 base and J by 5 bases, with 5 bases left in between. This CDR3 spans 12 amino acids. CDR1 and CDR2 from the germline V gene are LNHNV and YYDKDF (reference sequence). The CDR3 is CATSRVRETQYF. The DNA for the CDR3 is TGTGCCACCAGCAGAGTGAGGGAGACCCAGTACTTC.

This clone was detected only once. The CDR3 DNA reads as TGTGCCAGCAGCCCCGCGGGGGACGACTATGGCTACACCTTC. As protein: CASSPAGDDYGYTF. This rearrangement joins TRBV5-4 to TRBJ1-2, with a possible D match to TRBD1 (5 bases). V lost 4 bases to trimming and J lost 3 bases, with 13 bases between them. Germline CDR1 SGHNT, CDR2 YYREEE (reference sequence). CDR3 size: 14 residues.

This chain's CDR3 is CASSPARAGSTDTQYF. For the CDR3, the DNA is TGCGCCAGCAGCCCCGCCCGGGCAGGGAGCACAGATACGCAGTATTTT. V is TRBV5-1 and J is TRBJ2-3; TRBD1 might be the D (5 bases). Germline V CDR1 and CDR2: SGHRS, YFSETQ. CDR3 length: 16 residues. Trimming took off 4 bases at V and 0 bases at J, with 15 bases between the two ends.

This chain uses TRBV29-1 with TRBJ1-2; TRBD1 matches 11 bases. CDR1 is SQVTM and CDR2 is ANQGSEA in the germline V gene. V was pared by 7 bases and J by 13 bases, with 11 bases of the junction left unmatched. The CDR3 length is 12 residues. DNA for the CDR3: TGCAGCGCTGTCCCCGGGACAGGGGGTTGCACCTTC. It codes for CSAVPGTGGCTF.

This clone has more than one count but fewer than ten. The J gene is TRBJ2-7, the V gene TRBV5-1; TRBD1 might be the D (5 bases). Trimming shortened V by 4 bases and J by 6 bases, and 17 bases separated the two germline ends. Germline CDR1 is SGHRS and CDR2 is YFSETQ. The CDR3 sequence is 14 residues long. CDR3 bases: TGCGCCAGCAGCCAACCTGGTGGGGCCATCGAGCAGTACTTC. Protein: CASSQPGGAIEQYF.

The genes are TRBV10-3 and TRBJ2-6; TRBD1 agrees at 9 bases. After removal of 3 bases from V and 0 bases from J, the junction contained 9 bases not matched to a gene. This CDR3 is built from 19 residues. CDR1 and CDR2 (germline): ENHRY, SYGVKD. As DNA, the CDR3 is TGTGCCATCAGTGATGGACAGGGGACCTTCATCTCTGGGGCCAACGTCCTGACTTTC. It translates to CAISDGQGTFISGANVLTF.

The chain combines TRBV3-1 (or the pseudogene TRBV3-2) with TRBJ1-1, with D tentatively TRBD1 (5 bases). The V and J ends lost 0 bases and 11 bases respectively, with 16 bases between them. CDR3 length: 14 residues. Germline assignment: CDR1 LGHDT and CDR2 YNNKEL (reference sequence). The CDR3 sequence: CASSQDVRALDAFF. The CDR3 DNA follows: TGTGCCAGCAGCCAAGATGTCAGGGCCCTTGATGCTTTCTTT.

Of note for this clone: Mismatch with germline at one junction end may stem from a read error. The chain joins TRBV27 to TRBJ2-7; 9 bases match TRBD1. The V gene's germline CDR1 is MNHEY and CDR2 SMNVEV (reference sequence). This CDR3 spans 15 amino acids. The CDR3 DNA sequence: TGTGCCAGCAGAAACCCCGGGACAGGGTCCTTCGAGCAGTACTTC. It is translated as CASRNPGTGSFEQYF.

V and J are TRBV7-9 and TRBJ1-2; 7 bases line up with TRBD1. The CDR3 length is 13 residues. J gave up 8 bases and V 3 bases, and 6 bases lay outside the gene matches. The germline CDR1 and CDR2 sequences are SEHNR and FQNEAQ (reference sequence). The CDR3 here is CASSFRQGWGYTF. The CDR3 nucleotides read TGTGCCAGCAGCTTCCGACAGGGCTGGGGCTACACCTTC.

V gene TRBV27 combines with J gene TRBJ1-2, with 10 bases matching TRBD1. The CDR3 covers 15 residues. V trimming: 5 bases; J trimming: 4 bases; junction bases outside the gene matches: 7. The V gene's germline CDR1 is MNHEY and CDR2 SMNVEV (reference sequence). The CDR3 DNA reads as TGTGCCAGCAGTCGACAGGGGGCGCCCGGCTATGGCTACACCTTC. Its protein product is CASSRQGAPGYGYTF.

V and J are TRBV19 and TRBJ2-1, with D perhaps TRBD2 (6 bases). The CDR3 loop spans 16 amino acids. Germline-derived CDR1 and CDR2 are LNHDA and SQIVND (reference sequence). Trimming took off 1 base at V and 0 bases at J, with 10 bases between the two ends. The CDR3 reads CASSIVGGPSYNEQFF. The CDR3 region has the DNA TGTGCCAGTAGTATAGTAGGAGGGCCCTCCTACAATGAGCAGTTCTTC.

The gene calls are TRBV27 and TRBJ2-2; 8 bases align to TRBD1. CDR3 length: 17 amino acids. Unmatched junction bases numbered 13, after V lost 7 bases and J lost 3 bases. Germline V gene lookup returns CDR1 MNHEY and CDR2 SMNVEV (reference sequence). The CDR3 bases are TGTGCCAGCATATCAAAATCAGGGGGCCAGGACACCGGGGAGCTGTTTTTT. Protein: CASISKSGGQDTGELFF.

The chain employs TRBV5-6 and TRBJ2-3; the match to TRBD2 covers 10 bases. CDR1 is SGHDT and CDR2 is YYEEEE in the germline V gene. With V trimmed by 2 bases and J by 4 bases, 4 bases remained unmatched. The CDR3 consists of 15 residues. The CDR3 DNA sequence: TGTGCCAGCAGCTTTGGGCTAGCGGGGGCAGATACGCAGTATTTT. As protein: CASSFGLAGADTQYF.

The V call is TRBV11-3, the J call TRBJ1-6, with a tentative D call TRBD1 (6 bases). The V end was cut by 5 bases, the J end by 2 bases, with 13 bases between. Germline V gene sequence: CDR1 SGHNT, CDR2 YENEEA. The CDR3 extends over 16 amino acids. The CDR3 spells CASSRQGSPYNSPLHF. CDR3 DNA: TGTGCCAGCAGCCGCCAGGGGAGCCCCTATAATTCACCCCTCCACTTT.

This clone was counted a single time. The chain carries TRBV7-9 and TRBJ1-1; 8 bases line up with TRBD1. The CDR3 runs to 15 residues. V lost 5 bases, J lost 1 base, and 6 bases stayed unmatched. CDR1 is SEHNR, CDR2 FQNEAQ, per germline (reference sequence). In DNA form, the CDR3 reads TGTGCCAGCAGCCCCCGGGGGACAGGGAACACTGAAGCTTTCTTT. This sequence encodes CASSPRGTGNTEAFF.

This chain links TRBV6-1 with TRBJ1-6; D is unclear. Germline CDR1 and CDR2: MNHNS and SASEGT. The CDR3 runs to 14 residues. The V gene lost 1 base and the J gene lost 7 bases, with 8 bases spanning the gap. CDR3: CASSEDSPNSPLHF. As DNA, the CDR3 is TGTGCCAGCAGTGAAGATAGCCCCAATTCACCCCTCCACTTT.

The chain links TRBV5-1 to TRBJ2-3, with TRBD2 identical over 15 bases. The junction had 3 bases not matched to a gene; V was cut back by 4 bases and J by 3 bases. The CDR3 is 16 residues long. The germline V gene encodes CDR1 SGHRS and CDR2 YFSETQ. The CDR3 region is CASSGLAGGRTDTQYF. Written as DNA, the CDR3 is TGCGCCAGCAGCGGACTAGCGGGGGGGCGGACAGATACGCAGTATTTT. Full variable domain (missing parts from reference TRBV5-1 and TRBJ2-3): KAGVTQTPRYLIKTRGQQVTLSCSPISGHRSVSWYQQTPGQGLQFLFEYFSETQRNKGNFPGRFSGRQFSNSRSEMNVSTLELGDSALYLCASSGLAGGRTDTQYFGPGTRLTVL.